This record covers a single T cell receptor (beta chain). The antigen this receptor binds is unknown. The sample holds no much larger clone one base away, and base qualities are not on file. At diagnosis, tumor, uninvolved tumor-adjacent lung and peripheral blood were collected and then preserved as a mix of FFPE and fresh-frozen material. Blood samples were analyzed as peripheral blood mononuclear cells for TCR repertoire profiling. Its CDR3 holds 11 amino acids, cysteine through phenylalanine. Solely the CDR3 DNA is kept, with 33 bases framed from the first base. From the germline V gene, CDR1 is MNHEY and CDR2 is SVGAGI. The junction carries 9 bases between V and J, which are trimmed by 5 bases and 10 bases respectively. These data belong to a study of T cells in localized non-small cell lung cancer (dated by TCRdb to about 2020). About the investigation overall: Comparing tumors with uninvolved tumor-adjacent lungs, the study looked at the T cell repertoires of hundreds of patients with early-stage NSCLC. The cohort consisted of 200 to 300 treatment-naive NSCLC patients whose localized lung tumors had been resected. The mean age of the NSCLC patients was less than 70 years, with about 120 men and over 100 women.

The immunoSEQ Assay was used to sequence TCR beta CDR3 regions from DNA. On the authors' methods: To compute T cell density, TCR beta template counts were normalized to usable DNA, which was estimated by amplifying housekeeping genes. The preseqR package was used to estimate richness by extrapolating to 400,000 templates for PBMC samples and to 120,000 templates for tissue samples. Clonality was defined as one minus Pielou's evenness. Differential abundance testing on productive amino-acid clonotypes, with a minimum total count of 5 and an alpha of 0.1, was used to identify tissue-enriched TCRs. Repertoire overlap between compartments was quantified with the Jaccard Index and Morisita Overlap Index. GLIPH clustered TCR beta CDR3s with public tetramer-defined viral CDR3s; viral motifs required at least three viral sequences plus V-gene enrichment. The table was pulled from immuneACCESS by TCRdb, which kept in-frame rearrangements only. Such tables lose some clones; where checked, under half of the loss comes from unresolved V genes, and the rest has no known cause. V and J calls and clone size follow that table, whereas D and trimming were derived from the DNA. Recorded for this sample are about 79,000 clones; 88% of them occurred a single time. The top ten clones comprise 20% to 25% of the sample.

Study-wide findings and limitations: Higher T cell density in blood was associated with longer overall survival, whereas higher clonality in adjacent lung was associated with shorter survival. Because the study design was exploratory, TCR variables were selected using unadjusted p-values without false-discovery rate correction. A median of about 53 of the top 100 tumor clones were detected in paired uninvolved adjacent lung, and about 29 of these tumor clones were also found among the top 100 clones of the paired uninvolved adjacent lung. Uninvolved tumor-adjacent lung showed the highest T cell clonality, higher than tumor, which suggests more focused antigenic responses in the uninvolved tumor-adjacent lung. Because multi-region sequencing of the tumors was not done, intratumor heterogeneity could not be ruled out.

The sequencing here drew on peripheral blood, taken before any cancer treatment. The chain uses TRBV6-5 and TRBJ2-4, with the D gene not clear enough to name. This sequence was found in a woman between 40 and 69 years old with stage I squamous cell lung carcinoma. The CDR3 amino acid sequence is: CASSNGPIQYF. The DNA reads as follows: TGTGCCAGCAGTAACGGACCAATTCAGTACTTC.